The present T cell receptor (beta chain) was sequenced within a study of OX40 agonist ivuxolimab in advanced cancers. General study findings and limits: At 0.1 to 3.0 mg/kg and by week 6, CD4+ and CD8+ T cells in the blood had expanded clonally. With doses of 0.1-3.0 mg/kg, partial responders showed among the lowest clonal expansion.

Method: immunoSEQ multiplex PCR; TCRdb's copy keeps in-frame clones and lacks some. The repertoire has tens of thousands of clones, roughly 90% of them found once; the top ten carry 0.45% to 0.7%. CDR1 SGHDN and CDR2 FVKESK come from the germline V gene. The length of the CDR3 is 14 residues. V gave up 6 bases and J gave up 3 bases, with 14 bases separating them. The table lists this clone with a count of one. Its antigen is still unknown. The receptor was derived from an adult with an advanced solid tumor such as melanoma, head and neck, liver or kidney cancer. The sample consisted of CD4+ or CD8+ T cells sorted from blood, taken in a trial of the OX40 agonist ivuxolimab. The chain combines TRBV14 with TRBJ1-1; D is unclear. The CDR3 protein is CASSRFYTDTEAFF. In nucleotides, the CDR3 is TGTGCCAGCAGTCGATTTTACACCGACACTGAAGCTTTCTTT.